This TCR beta chain was retrieved from a study of OX40 agonist ivuxolimab in advanced cancers. Study information: Partial responses occurred in Three dose-escalation patients, one with hepatocellular carcinoma and two with cutaneous melanoma.

Measured with immunoSEQ multiplex PCR; TCRdb has only the in-frame clones, and not every one. The table has 60,000 to 80,000 clones, approximately 82% seen once. This CDR3 region has 15 residues. V lost 5 bases and J lost 12; bases outside the gene matches: 12. Germline V gene sequence: CDR1 MNHEY, CDR2 SMNVEV (reference sequence). The sample was CD4+ or CD8+ T cells sorted from blood, taken in a trial of the OX40 agonist ivuxolimab. This sequence joins TRBV27 and TRBJ1-4, with TRBD1 matching over 10 bases. This sequence was found in an adult with an advanced solid tumor such as melanoma, head and neck, liver or kidney cancer. This CDR3 is CASSPPRTGGRELFF. The CDR3 DNA reads as TGTGCCAGCAGTCCACCACGGACAGGGGGGAGAGAACTGTTTTTT.